This T cell receptor beta chain was documented in a study of T-cell reconstitution after alpha-beta-depleted transplantation in children. Study-level findings and limits: Most T-cell counts and diversity one year after the transplant came from T cells that were newly produced. At day 60, the high TCRbeta diversity found in some patients originated from recipient T cells and thymic progenitors that had survived. Reports say that about two months after transplant, the alpha-beta T cells came out of several hundred graft clones that had expanded.

This clonotype was recorded at least ten times. The target antigen is unknown. At one end the junction does not follow the germline gene, possibly because of a read error. During its preparation, the TCRbeta library received unique molecular identifiers. TCRdb redid the calling of the PCR reads with MiXCR, one entry per CDR3 protein. The repertoire holds some 200,000 distinct CDR3 sequences, approximately 6.9% seen once, with approximately 5.7% in the top ten. The CDR3 sequence is 15 residues long. Germline lookup yields CDR1 SSHAT and CDR2 FNYEAQ (reference sequence). This chain connects TRBV7-7 to TRBJ2-3; D is unclear. The origin of this receptor is a boy aged 2 to 10 with acute lymphoblastic leukemia, due to receive a stem cell transplant. The sequencing here drew on PBMCs, taken before TCRalphabeta/CD19-depleted stem cell transplant. For the CDR3, the DNA is TGTGCTAGCAGCCTCCGAAGTTTAGGGACAGATACGCAGTATTTT. Its protein product is CASSLRSLGTDTQYF.